The following is a TCR beta chain sequence with its context. What it recognizes is unknown. Clones were read by immunoSEQ multiplex PCR, and TCRdb kept only the in-frame ones, dropping some. The repertoire holds about 79,000 clones, with around 83% as singletons. This sample was included in a study of OX40 agonist ivuxolimab in advanced cancers. Study as a whole: Patients' therapy was ivuxolimab, an antibody that acts as an agonist of OX40 (CD134).

The study, taken as a whole, reports: A proportion of nonresponders additionally exhibited low normalized T-cell clonal expansion.

The V end was cut by 1 base, the J end by 0 bases, with 15 bases between. The CDR3 loop spans 17 amino acids. Germline CDR1 reads SGHDN; CDR2 reads FVKESK. This sequence was found in an adult with an advanced solid tumor such as melanoma, head and neck, liver or kidney cancer. The starting material was CD4+ or CD8+ T cells sorted from blood, obtained in a trial of the OX40 agonist ivuxolimab. The genes are TRBV14 and TRBJ1-2, with a possible D match to TRBD1 (5 bases). The CDR3 loop reads CASSQAGRQPSNYGYTF. The CDR3 DNA reads as TGTGCCAGCAGCCAAGCAGGGAGACAGCCTTCTAACTATGGCTACACCTTC.